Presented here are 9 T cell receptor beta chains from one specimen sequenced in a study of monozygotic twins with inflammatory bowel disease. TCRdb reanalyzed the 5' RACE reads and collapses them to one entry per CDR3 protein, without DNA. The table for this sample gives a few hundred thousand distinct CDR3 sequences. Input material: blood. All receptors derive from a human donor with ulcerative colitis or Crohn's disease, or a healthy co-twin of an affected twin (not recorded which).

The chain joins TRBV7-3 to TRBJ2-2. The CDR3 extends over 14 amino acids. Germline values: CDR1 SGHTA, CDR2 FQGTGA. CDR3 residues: CASSLETNTGELVF.

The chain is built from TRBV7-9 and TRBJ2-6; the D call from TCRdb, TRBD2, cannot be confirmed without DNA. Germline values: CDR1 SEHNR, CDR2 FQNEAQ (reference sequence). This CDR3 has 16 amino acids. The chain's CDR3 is CASSPRRRVGANVLTF. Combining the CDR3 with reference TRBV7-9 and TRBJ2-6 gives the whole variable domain DTGVSQNPRHKITKRGQNVTFRCDPISEHNRLYWYRQTLGQGPEFLTYFQNEAQLEKSRLLSDRFSAERPKGSFSTLEIQRTEQGDSAMYLCASSPRRRVGANVLTFGAGSRLTVL.

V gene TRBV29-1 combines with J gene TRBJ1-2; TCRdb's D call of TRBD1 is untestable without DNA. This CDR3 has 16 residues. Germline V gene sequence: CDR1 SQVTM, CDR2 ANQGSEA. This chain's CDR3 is CSVVRWDSRAEDGYTF.

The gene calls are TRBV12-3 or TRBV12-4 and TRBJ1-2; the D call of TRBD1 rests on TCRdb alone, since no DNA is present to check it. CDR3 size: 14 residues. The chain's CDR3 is CASREGTRGYGYTF.

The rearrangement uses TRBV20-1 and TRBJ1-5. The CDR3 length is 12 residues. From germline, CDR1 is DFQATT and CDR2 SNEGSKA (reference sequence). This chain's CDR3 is CSARGRNQPQHF.

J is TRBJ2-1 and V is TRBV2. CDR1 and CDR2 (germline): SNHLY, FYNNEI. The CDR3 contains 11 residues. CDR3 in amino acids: CAISSGGSQFF.

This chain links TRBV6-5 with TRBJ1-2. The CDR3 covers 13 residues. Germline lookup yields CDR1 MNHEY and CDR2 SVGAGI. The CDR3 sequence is CASSYRRGDGYTF.

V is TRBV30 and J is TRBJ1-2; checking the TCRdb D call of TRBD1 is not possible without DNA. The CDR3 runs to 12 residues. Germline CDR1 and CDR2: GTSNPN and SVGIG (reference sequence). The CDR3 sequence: CASRVGNYGYTF.

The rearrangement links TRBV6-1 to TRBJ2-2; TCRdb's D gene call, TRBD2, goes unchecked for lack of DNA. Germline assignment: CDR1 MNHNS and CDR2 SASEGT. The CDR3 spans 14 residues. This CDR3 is CASTTSGNTGELFF.